Described below is a single T cell receptor beta chain sequence and its context. The antigen remains undetermined. J lost 8 bases, V lost 4 bases, and 1 base had no gene match. This CDR3 has 11 residues. Germline CDR1 MDHEN, CDR2 SYDVKM. Use of 60 Vbeta and 13 Jbeta primers characterized the PCR. Assay used: immunoSEQ multiplex PCR; TCRdb lists only in-frame clones, some missing. The table lists roughly 150,000 clones, roughly 84% of them singletons. The record originates from a study of cytomegalovirus exposure and HLA in healthy donors. Study conclusions and caveats: An Asian-associated ancestry cluster reportedly showed fewer N-insertions than the roughly 600-donor mean in a later analysis.

Sequenced material: PBMCs. The chain combines TRBV28 with TRBJ1-2, with 7 bases lining up with TRBD1. The receptor was derived from a woman between 18 and 30 years old in good health and CMV-seronegative. The CDR3 is CASSSRGGYTF. The CDR3 coding sequence is TGTGCCAGCAGTTCCAGGGGGGGCTACACCTTC.